This TCR beta chain was recovered during a study of cytomegalovirus exposure and HLA in healthy donors. Study-wide points: There was a cluster of highly shared sequence variants that was likely a sequencing artifact. In a later analysis, an Asian-associated ancestry cluster reportedly showed fewer N-insertions than the approximately 700-donor mean. Per published reports, the classifier diagnosed cytomegalovirus status with high specificity and sensitivity.

Vbeta (60) and Jbeta (13) primers were used in the PCR. The repertoire was sequenced with immunoSEQ multiplex PCR; TCRdb's copy has only in-frame clones and lacks some. This table holds about 150,000 clones, approximately 80% found once. Concerning this clone itself: What it binds is unknown.

It was healthy bone marrow donors who served as donors. The receptor comes from a man aged 30 to 45 in good health and CMV-seropositive. Source material: PBMCs.

The CDR3: CASSVSAQSQQYF. The CDR3 DNA follows: TGTGCCAGCAGCGTATCGGCACAGAGCCAGCAGTACTTC. The chain couples TRBV28 to TRBJ2-7; D is unresolved. CDR1 is MDHEN, CDR2 SYDVKM, per germline. CDR3 length: 13 residues. Trimming took off 6 bases at V and 8 bases at J, with 17 bases between the two ends.